This TCR beta chain was found in a study of shared clonotypes between healthy human individuals (TCRdb year 2020). At the level of the whole study: A couple of women and a few men aged 18 to 49 years were included in the cohort. Between about 0.8 and 9.5 billion PBMCs per donor were obtained by leukapheresis. To increase sequencing depth and limit assay-specific biases, TCR repertoire library preparation and sequencing were carried out by different laboratories using diverse techniques. To estimate repertoire size and how much clonotype sharing occurs between individuals, the study deeply sequenced the blood TCR repertoires of 4 to 6 healthy adults. For each donor, CD4 naive and CD4 memory were each run on three plates, CD8 naive on two plates, and CD8 memory on one plate. What the research found in general, with its limitations: Pairwise subsampling indicated that sequencing depth was expected to affect the degree of clonotype sharing among donors. Sharing across four donors was observed for around 5% of naive CD4, around 3.5% of naive CD8, about 2.5% of memory CD4, and around 0.42% of memory CD8 clonotypes. Sampling was limited to blood, and TCR repertoires in tissue likely differ from TCR repertoires in blood. Naive subsets generally had larger estimated clonotype richness than memory subsets did. Clonotypes shared by all four sorted-subset donors showed higher generation probabilities than non-shared clonotypes. Rarefaction of sorted-subset datasets indicated incomplete sequencing despite the large sequencing depth. The small number of donors limited the genetic and exposure-history diversity represented.

Using the deep immunoSEQ assay, TCR CDR3 regions were amplified from genomic DNA by multiplex PCR. Extracted genomic DNA from each cell subset was spread evenly across all wells of several immunoSEQ 96-well plates, with each plate serving as a replicate. For sorted subsets, around 0.2 ug of genomic DNA, equivalent to around 31,000 T cell genomes, went into each replicate PCR. Purified libraries were measured with a Qubit 3.0 fluorometer, size-checked on a Bioanalyzer 2100, and measured again with the KAPA Library Quantification kit. Every immunoSEQ 96-well plate was sequenced on a separate single-read 150-cycle Illumina NextSeq 550 flow cell. From the authors' description of their analysis: Because the immunoSEQ output held only junctional sequences and lacked quality scores, the filtering could not match the filtering applied to full-length reads. To assign V/J genes and CDR3, sequences were annotated against IMGT germline references using PyIR, a Python wrapper for IgBLAST v1.9. Reads with weak V/J assignments (E-value above 1e-6), missing CDR3, stop codons, out-of-frame junctions, or ambiguous translated residues were removed. V3J clonotypes were defined as sequences sharing an identical inferred V gene, J gene, and CDR3 amino acid sequence. The percentage overlap between two repertoires was calculated by dividing the number of shared unique clonotypes by the size of the smaller repertoire. RTK rarefaction, the Chao1 estimator, and Recon v2.1 estimates of unobserved clonotypes were used to assess repertoire richness. Generation probabilities were computed with OLGA for all TCRbeta clonotypes obtained by the gDNA method from four donors. TCRdb took over this immuneACCESS table, retaining in-frame rearrangements with V and J assigned. Such tables are incomplete; in checked studies, under half of the missing clones stem from an unresolved V gene, and the remainder is unexplained. The DNA gave D and trimming, while V, J and clone size come from that table. The sample profile shows roughly 2.1 million clones; about 92% of them were found once. The ten largest make up roughly 1.8% of the sample.

As to this clone: Its target antigen remains unknown. Base qualities were left out, and no much larger clone turns up one base away.

V is shortened by 0 bases, J by 6 bases, and the region joining them spans 12 bases. The CDR3 holds 13 amino acids from the cysteine to the phenylalanine. The sequence is cut down to CDR3 DNA, 39 bases in frame from base 1. As encoded in the germline V gene (reference sequence), CDR1 is GTSNPN while CDR2 is SVGIG. For the CD8 naive samples, CD45RO-negative cells were positively selected for CCR7, yielding a CD45RA+CCR7+ population from which TemRA cells were excluded. The donors were healthy, HIV-negative adults who had no recently reported acute infections or vaccinations. All donors were Caucasian adults living in Nashville, Tennessee, USA. After blood collection by leukapheresis, PBMCs were isolated using Ficoll-Histopaque density gradient centrifugation and then cryopreserved in the vapor phase of liquid nitrogen. Purity and quantity of every magnetically sorted T cell population were checked by analytical flow cytometry. Each sorted fraction had its genomic DNA isolated and then quantified by UV absorbance on a Nanodrop 2000c.

Recombination connected TRBV30 to TRBJ2-7; the D gene is perhaps TRBD2, on 6 matching bases. Sequencing input: naive CD8+ T cells from PBMCs. Interpreted using the paper, the cell subset or site label stands for: CD45RA+CCR7+. The clonotype was recovered from a young man in good health. Some clones in this sample may be carry-over from other donors' samples. The CDR3 has the sequence CAWSVPGVFEQYF. The nucleotide sequence is TGTGCCTGGAGTGTACCGGGAGTATTCGAGCAGTACTTC. Outside the CDR3, residues come from the reference TRBV30 and TRBJ2-7 proteins, so the full variable domain is: SQTIHQWPATLVQPVGSPLSLECTVEGTSNPNLYWYRQAAGRGLQLLFYSVGIGQISSEVPQNLSASRPQDRQFILSSKKLLLSDSGFYLCAWSVPGVFEQYFGPGTRLTVT.